This T cell receptor beta chain was recorded in a study of beta chain features in type 1 diabetes. Broader study findings: Moderate but significant shortening of TCRB CDR3s was recorded in all four CD4+ subsets from Type 1 diabetes patients.

As to this clone: What it binds is unknown.

The isolated RNA, all of it, was reverse transcribed, so expressed TCRB transcripts were what got sequenced. The assay was immunoSEQ multiplex PCR, and TCRdb's table has in-frame clones only and misses some. The sample yields tens of thousands of clones, around half seen once. V was cut by 0 bases and J by 2 bases, with 12 bases left in between. CDR1 is SGDLS, CDR2 YYNGEE, per germline. CDR3 length equals 15 residues. The V call is TRBV9, the J call TRBJ2-7, with D perhaps matching TRBD1 (6 bases). Source material: Tregs from blood. The source of this sequence is a woman aged 40 to 49 with type 1 diabetes. CDR3 residues: CASSVEAGEPYEQYF. CDR3 nucleotides: TGTGCCAGCAGCGTAGAGGCAGGGGAACCCTACGAGCAGTACTTC.